This T cell receptor beta chain was found in a study of cytomegalovirus exposure and HLA in healthy donors. Study-wide points: Reportedly, TCR beta sequences accurately predicted HLA-A and HLA-B alleles in most subjects. It was reported that the classifier diagnosed cytomegalovirus status with high specificity and sensitivity in both the original and validation cohorts.

PCR primers comprised 60 Vbeta and 13 Jbeta primers. Original methodology: About 10 million shared chains were among around 78 million unique TCR beta chains counted in a later analysis. The method was immunoSEQ multiplex PCR; TCRdb's version includes in-frame clones alone and lacks a portion of them. V and J calls and clone size are as listed in that table; D and trimming were resolved from the DNA. The sample has approximately 110,000 clones; around 66% are singletons. About this clone: Its antigen is not known. An end of the junction does not agree with germline; a read error may underlie this. Other DNA sequences in this sample translate to the same CDR3.

This clonotype was obtained from a young man in good health and CMV-seropositive. Sequencing used PBMCs.

The CDR3 coding sequence is TGTGCTAGCAGACCAACAGGTTTGAACACCGGGGAGCTGTTTTTT. Its translation: CASRPTGLNTGELFF. The chain recombines TRBV6-6 with TRBJ2-2; D might be TRBD1 (5 bases). Germline-derived CDR1 and CDR2 are MNHNY and SVGAGI (reference sequence). The CDR3 contains 15 residues.